The sequence of this T cell receptor beta chain was determined in a study of response to subunit inactivated influenza vaccine (dated by TCRdb to the late 2010s). At the level of the whole study: To follow how T cells responded to a trivalent subunit inactivated influenza vaccine, the researchers relied on deep quantitative profiling of the T cell receptor repertoire. What the research found in general, with its limitations: It was suggested by the authors that each seasonal influenza vaccination may recruit only a limited number of new T cells.

Library generation was performed with RT-PCR. TCRdb shows the sequencer as Illumina HiSeq 2500. TCRdb redid the processing of the public reads, applying fastp at Q25 and MiXCR, and retained in-frame beta chains. Identical CDR3 protein sequences are pooled into one entry, listed with their most common genes and DNA. The sample contains fewer than 750,000 distinct CDR3 sequences, approximately 14% of them found a single time. Clones ranked in the top ten supply around 10% of the sample. Details on this clonotype: This clone's antigen is unknown. No base qualities exist here, and no much larger clone lies one base off it.

From its cysteine to its phenylalanine, the CDR3 spans 15 amino acids. The retained sequence is limited to the CDR3, 45 bases, with the frame set at the first base. V and J are trimmed by 0 bases and 5 bases, and the gene matches miss 4 bases of the junction. CDR1 and CDR2, looked up from the germline V gene, are SGHRS and YFSETQ. The sequencing used PBMCs from blood, collected approximately 13 days after vaccination. The sequence came from a man aged 45 to 65 who received an inactivated influenza vaccine. Donor details come from another sample of the same person, matched by shared clones. The chain uses TRBV5-1 and TRBJ2-2, with TRBD2 matching 7 junction bases. The CDR3 here reads CASSLEGGPTGELFF. The nucleotide sequence is given as TGCGCCAGCAGCTTGGAGGGAGGGCCAACCGGGGAGCTGTTTTTT.